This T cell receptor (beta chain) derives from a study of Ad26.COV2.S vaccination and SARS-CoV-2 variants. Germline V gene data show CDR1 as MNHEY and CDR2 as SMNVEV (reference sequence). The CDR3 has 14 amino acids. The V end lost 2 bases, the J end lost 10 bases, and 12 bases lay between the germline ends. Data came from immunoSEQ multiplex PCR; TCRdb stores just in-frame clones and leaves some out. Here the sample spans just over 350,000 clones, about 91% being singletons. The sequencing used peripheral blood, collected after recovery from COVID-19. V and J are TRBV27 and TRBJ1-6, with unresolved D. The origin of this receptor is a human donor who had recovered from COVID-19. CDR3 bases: TGTGCCAGCAGTTTAGGGGTGGTTCCATCACCCCTCCACTTT. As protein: CASSLGVVPSPLHF.